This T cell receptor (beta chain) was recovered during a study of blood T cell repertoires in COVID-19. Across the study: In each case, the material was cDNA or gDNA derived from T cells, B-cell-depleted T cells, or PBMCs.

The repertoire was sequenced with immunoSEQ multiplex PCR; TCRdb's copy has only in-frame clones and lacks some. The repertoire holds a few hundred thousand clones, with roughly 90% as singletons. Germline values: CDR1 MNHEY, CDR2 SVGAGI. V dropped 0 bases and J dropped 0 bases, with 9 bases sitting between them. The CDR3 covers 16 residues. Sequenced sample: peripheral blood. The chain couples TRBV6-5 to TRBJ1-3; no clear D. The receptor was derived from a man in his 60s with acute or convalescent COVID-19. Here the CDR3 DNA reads TGTGCCAGCAGTTACTCTCCGAGAATCTCTGGAAACACCATATATTTT. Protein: CASSYSPRISGNTIYF.